This entry lists 31 T cell receptor beta chains sequenced from one sample in a study of blood T cell repertoires in COVID-19. The data were produced by immunoSEQ multiplex PCR, yet TCRdb's version contains in-frame clones alone and is incomplete. The sample carries approximately 150,000 clones, about 79% recorded once. Sequencing was carried out using PBMCs or T cells enriched from blood (not recorded which). The receptors originated from a man over 45 who had recovered from COVID-19.

This chain joins TRBV12-3 or TRBV12-4 and TRBJ1-1; no reliable D call. The V and J ends lost 5 bases and 3 bases respectively, with 4 bases between them. The CDR3 length is 11 residues. Here the CDR3 reads CASSRDTEAFF. The CDR3 coding sequence is TGTGCCAGCAGTCGGGACACTGAAGCTTTCTTT.

V usage is TRBV7-6 and J usage is TRBJ2-2; weak D call: TRBD1 (6 bases). Germline loops: CDR1 SGHVS, CDR2 FNYEAQ. Trimming cost V 8 bases and J 0 bases, with 13 bases left between them. This CDR3 is built from 15 residues. CDR3 nucleotides: TGTGCCAGCCGTGTCGGGACATCGAACACCGGGGAGCTGTTTTTT. This sequence encodes CASRVGTSNTGELFF.

This rearrangement joins TRBV18 to TRBJ1-2; D not resolved. Germline CDR1 and CDR2: KGHSH and LQKENI. V shed 2 bases and J shed 8 bases, with 9 bases lying between them. The CDR3 contains 12 residues. CDR3 residues: CASSPETRGYTF. For the CDR3, the DNA is TGTGCCAGCTCACCAGAGACGAGGGGCTACACCTTC.

The chain is built from TRBV30 and TRBJ2-1; 9 nucleotides agree with TRBD2. Germline loops: CDR1 GTSNPN, CDR2 SVGIG (reference sequence). Trimming at V came to 6 bases and at J to 0 bases, leaving 6 bases not matched to a gene. There are 15 residues in the CDR3. CDR3 DNA: TGTGCCTGTGCTAGCGGGGAGAGCTCCTACAATGAGCAGTTCTTC. It yields the protein CACASGESSYNEQFF.

The V and J genes are TRBV2 and TRBJ1-5, with 8 bases that match TRBD1. J lost 7 bases, V lost 2 bases, and 13 bases had no gene match. The CDR3 sequence is 17 residues long. The germline gives CDR1 SNHLY, CDR2 FYNNEI. CDR3 DNA sequence: TGTGCCAGCAGTGAATTGGGGCAGGGGGCGTTCGGGCAGCCCCAGCATTTT. It codes for CASSELGQGAFGQPQHF. Full variable domain (rest looked up from reference TRBV2 and TRBJ1-5): EPEVTQTPSHQVTQMGQEVILRCVPISNHLYFYWYRQILGQKVEFLVSFYNNEISEKSEIFDDQFSVERPDGSNFTLKIRSTKLEDSAMYFCASSELGQGAFGQPQHFGDGTRLSIL.

The chain employs TRBV15 and TRBJ1-2; TRBD1 matches 8 bases. Germline-derived CDR1 and CDR2 are LNHNV and YYDKDF (reference sequence). Unmatched junction bases numbered 7, after V lost 0 bases and J lost 4 bases. This CDR3 comprises 16 residues. The CDR3 DNA is TGTGCCACCAGCAGAGATAGGTACAGGGGGATCTATGGCTACACCTTC. Its protein is CATSRDRYRGIYGYTF.

The V call is TRBV5-4, the J call TRBJ2-6, with D possibly matching TRBD1 (6 bases). Deletions cut 5 bases from V and 0 bases from J, with 9 bases between. Germline-derived CDR1 and CDR2 are SGHNT and YYREEE (reference sequence). The CDR3 is made up of 15 amino acids. Here the CDR3 reads CASSKTGSGANVLTF. The CDR3 nucleotides are TGTGCCAGCAGTAAGACAGGCTCTGGGGCCAACGTCCTGACTTTC.

The J gene is TRBJ1-6, the V gene TRBV5-6, with D tentatively TRBD1 (6 bases). In germline, CDR1 is SGHDT, CDR2 YYEEEE. Trimming pared 2 bases from V and 4 bases from J, leaving 10 bases between. The CDR3 runs 15 residues. The CDR3 bases are TGTGCCAGCAGCTTACCAGGGGTGTATAATTCACCCCTCCACTTT. This sequence encodes CASSLPGVYNSPLHF.

The chain links TRBV30 to TRBJ1-2, with 7 positions matching TRBD1. The CDR3 spans 13 residues. The J segment lost 7 bases and the V segment lost 5 bases, leaving 10 bases of the junction unmatched. Germline V lookup: CDR1 GTSNPN, CDR2 SVGIG (reference sequence). DNA of the CDR3: TGTGCCTGGGCGTTGGCAGGGGGTGGTGGCTACACCTTC. Protein sequence: CAWALAGGGGYTF.

The chain has TRBV5-4 and TRBJ2-7; D not resolved. CDR1 is SGHNT and CDR2 is YYREEE in the germline V gene (reference sequence). V was trimmed by 4 bases and J by 1 base, leaving 9 bases between them. There are 13 residues in the CDR3. CDR3 protein: CASSPPTSYEQYF. The CDR3 DNA sequence: TGTGCCAGCAGCCCTCCTACGTCCTACGAGCAGTACTTC.

The rearrangement links TRBV12-5 to TRBJ2-7; D unresolved. Germline assignment: CDR1 LGHNT and CDR2 FRNRAP. CDR3 length: 16 amino acids. V dropped 0 bases and J dropped 2 bases, with 14 bases sitting between them. CDR3 in DNA: TGTGCTAGTGGTTTGGTCGTCACCCCAGTCACCTACGAGCAGTACTTC. Residues: CASGLVVTPVTYEQYF.

The V gene is TRBV6-5, the J gene TRBJ1-3; a possible D gene is TRBD1 (6 bases). The CDR3 sequence is 14 residues long. V lost 5 bases and J lost 0, with 8 bases in between. From germline, CDR1 is MNHEY and CDR2 SVGAGI. The CDR3 DNA sequence: TGTGCCAGCAGTACACAGGGCTCTGGAAACACCATATATTTT. This codes for CASSTQGSGNTIYF.

The chain joins TRBV6-5 to TRBJ2-7; 9 positions match TRBD1. This CDR3 has 14 amino acids. With 7 bases clipped from V and 6 bases from J, the junction kept 10 bases outside the gene matches. Germline V gene lookup returns CDR1 MNHEY and CDR2 SVGAGI. Here the CDR3 DNA reads TGTGCCAGCACCAGGGACAGGGCCCCCTTCGAGCAGTACTTC. Translating it yields CASTRDRAPFEQYF.

This clone showed up just once. J is TRBJ1-1 and V is TRBV5-6; TRBD1 is a possible D gene (6 bases). Trimming removed 2 bases at V and 6 bases at J, with 11 bases between. Per the germline V gene, CDR1 is SGHDT and CDR2 is YYEEEE. The CDR3 length is 13 residues. CDR3 sequence (DNA): TGTGCCAGCAGCTTAAAGGGGGTCGCTGAAGCTTTCTTT. It encodes CASSLKGVAEAFF.

Note on this clone: At one end the junction does not follow the germline gene, possibly because of a read error. The chain combines TRBV19 with TRBJ2-1; TRBD2 aligns across 9 bases. There are 12 residues in the CDR3. Looked up from germline, CDR1 is LNHDA and CDR2 is SQIVND (reference sequence). In nucleotides, the CDR3 is TGTGCCAGTAGTATGAGGCTAGCGGGGAAGGTCTTC. It yields the protein CASSMRLAGKVF.

This sequence joins TRBV7-9 and TRBJ2-7, with D unclear. This CDR3 contains 12 residues. Germline CDR1 is SEHNR and CDR2 is FQNEAQ (reference sequence). V lost 3 bases and J 5 bases, leaving 8 bases between the germline ends. This CDR3 reads CASSLGWDEQYF. CDR3 nucleotide sequence: TGTGCCAGCAGCTTGGGCTGGGACGAGCAGTACTTC.

This chain joins TRBV10-2 and TRBJ2-7, with D tentatively TRBD1 (5 bases). V gave up 0 bases and J gave up 7 bases, with 13 bases separating them. CDR1 and CDR2 (germline): WSHSY, SAAADI. This CDR3 contains 14 residues. The CDR3 bases are TGCGCCAGCAGTGAGTCTTGGACACTCGTGGAGCAGTACTTC. This gives the protein CASSESWTLVEQYF.

The genes are TRBV5-1 and TRBJ1-6, with no clear D. This CDR3 comprises 15 residues. Trimming shortened V by 4 bases and J by 6 bases, and 14 bases separated the two germline ends. CDR1 and CDR2 from the germline V gene are SGHRS and YFSETQ. CDR3 DNA: TGCGCCAGCAGCCCGTGGGCCCTCAGTAATTCACCCCTCCACTTT. Amino acids: CASSPWALSNSPLHF.

CDR3 nucleotide sequence: TGTGCCAGCAGCCGACAGGGGGCCGGAAACACCATATATTTT. This codes for CASSRQGAGNTIYF. This chain links TRBV13 with TRBJ1-3, with 10 bases fitting TRBD1. The CDR3 contains 14 residues. Germline CDR1 is PRHDT and CDR2 is FYEKMQ (reference sequence). The V gene end was trimmed by 5 bases and the J gene end by 4 bases; junction bases not matched to a gene: 2.

The CDR3 coding sequence is TGTGCCACCAGCAACCGGGACAGCTCAAGGTCACCCCTCCACTTT. Protein: CATSNRDSSRSPLHF. The genes are TRBV15 and TRBJ1-6; TRBD1 aligns across 7 bases. CDR3 length: 15 residues. V gave up 4 bases and J gave up 10 bases; unmatched junction bases: 10. The V gene's germline CDR1 is LNHNV and CDR2 YYDKDF (reference sequence).

The chain joins TRBV30 to TRBJ2-1, with 9 positions matching TRBD2. The CDR3 is 14 residues long. Germline V gives CDR1 GTSNPN, CDR2 SVGIG (reference sequence). Germline trimming cut 4 bases from V and 5 bases from J; bases unmatched to any gene: 6. For the CDR3, the DNA is TGTGCCTGGATGAAAGCGGGGGGTCACAATGAGCAGTTCTTC. It encodes CAWMKAGGHNEQFF.

The chain links TRBV6-6 to TRBJ1-2, with 7 nucleotides matching TRBD1. The CDR3 covers 13 residues. The V and J ends lost 4 bases and 5 bases, in that order; junction bases with no gene match: 4. Per germline, CDR1 MNHNY and CDR2 SVGAGI (reference sequence). The CDR3 reads CASSFGTDYGYTF. The CDR3 DNA reads as TGTGCCAGCAGTTTCGGGACAGATTATGGCTACACCTTC.

The chain has TRBV15 and TRBJ1-1; 7 bases agree with TRBD1. Germline V gives CDR1 LNHNV, CDR2 YYDKDF (reference sequence). This CDR3 is built from 14 residues. With V trimmed by 0 bases and J by 10 bases, 8 bases remained unmatched. The DNA for the CDR3 is TGTGCCACCAGCAGAGAAAAAGGGGGCGCGGCAGCTTTCTTT. Amino acids: CATSREKGGAAAFF. Variable domain in full (rest from reference TRBV15 and TRBJ1-1): DAMVIQNPRYQVTQFGKPVTLSCSQTLNHNVMYWYQQKSSQAPKLLFHYYDKDFNNEADTPDNFQSRRPNTSFCFLDIRSPGLGDTAMYLCATSREKGGAAAFFGQGTRLTVV.

The chain has TRBV3-1 (or the pseudogene TRBV3-2) and TRBJ1-2, with TRBD1 as a possible D gene (5 bases). Trimming took 0 bases from V and 5 from J, leaving 7 bases between them. This CDR3 is built from 13 residues. Germline lookup yields CDR1 LGHDT and CDR2 YNNKEL (reference sequence). DNA of the CDR3: TGTGCCAGCAGCCAAGATTCAGGGTATGGCTACACCTTC. It yields the protein CASSQDSGYGYTF.

The chain employs TRBV11-3 and TRBJ2-1, with 10 bases matching TRBD2. Unmatched junction bases numbered 10, after V lost 5 bases and J lost 15 bases. The germline V gene has CDR1 SGHNT and CDR2 YENEEA. The CDR3 runs to 13 residues. The CDR3: CASSRETSGVLFF. Here the CDR3 DNA reads TGTGCCAGCAGCAGAGAAACTAGCGGGGTCTTGTTCTTC.

This clone turned up a few times. V and J are TRBV5-1 and TRBJ2-7, with D perhaps TRBD2 (6 bases). The CDR3 is 14 residues long. Germline loops: CDR1 SGHRS, CDR2 YFSETQ. V dropped 3 bases and J dropped 3 bases, with 13 bases sitting between them. As DNA, the CDR3 is TGCGCCAGCAGCTCGGCGGGACCGAACTACGAGCAGTACTTC. It yields the protein CASSSAGPNYEQYF.

The rearrangement links TRBV18 to TRBJ1-2, with 9 bases matching TRBD1. The CDR3 covers 13 residues. CDR1 is KGHSH, CDR2 LQKENI, per germline. The V and J ends lost 7 bases and 5 bases, in that order; junction bases with no gene match: 5. The CDR3 protein is CASLPGQGYGYTF. CDR3 DNA sequence: TGTGCCAGCTTGCCGGGACAGGGATATGGCTACACCTTC.

The V call is TRBV7-8, the J call TRBJ1-5, with 9 bases lining up with TRBD1. V shed 5 bases and J 1 base; nucleotides not matched to a gene: 3. The CDR3 has 15 amino acids. Per germline, CDR1 SGHVS and CDR2 FQNEAQ. The CDR3 region is CASSAGTGSNQPQHF. The CDR3 DNA follows: TGTGCCAGCAGCGCCGGGACAGGGAGCAATCAGCCCCAGCATTTT.

Only one count was recorded for this clone. The chain combines TRBV4-1 with TRBJ2-2; 9 nucleotides match TRBD1. Germline V gene data show CDR1 as MGHRA and CDR2 as YSYEKL. The CDR3 is 18 amino acids. With 0 bases clipped from V and 3 bases from J, the junction kept 8 bases outside the gene matches. CDR3 in DNA: TGCGCCAGCAGCCAAGATCGTTGGGACAGGGAATACACCGGGGAGCTGTTTTTT. Translating it yields CASSQDRWDREYTGELFF.

This clone was observed a handful of times. The gene calls are TRBV19 and TRBJ1-5; D ambiguous. The CDR3 loop spans 13 amino acids. Trimming cost V 7 bases and J 11 bases, with 18 bases left between them. CDR1 and CDR2 from the germline V gene are LNHDA and SQIVND (reference sequence). The CDR3 nucleotides are TGTGCCAGTACCCTGGAGGCCCTCAGAGCCCAGCATTTT. It codes for CASTLEALRAQHF.

The gene calls are TRBV11-1 and TRBJ1-3; 8 positions agree with TRBD1. Germline CDR1 and CDR2: SGHAT and FQDESV (reference sequence). CDR3 length equals 16 residues. Unmatched junction bases numbered 10, after V lost 5 bases and J lost 4 bases. As DNA, the CDR3 is TGTGCCAGCAGCGCAGACAGGGGATTAAGCGGAAACACCATATATTTT. It yields the protein CASSADRGLSGNTIYF.